Listed below are T cell receptor beta chains from one sample, sequenced in a study of CD8 T cells in Susac syndrome. Each CDR3 protein gets one entry after TCRdb re-called the immunoSEQ multiplex PCR reads with MiXCR. The table lists 200,000 or so distinct CDR3 sequences, about 96% of them singletons, with 0.093% in the top ten. The specimen was CD4+ T cells from PBMCs. All receptors derive from a human donor with multiple sclerosis. The CDR3 runs from the conserved cysteine through the conserved F or W. A D gene is named only where the DNA matches it firmly. Some rows have no size entry. The others give once, few or many, or a class for an expanded clone.

j_gene: TRBJ1-2
d_gene: NA
abundance: NA
len: 14
v_gene: TRBV11-2
CDR3nt: TGTGCCAGCAGCTCCAAGGGGGTCTCCGGTGGCTACACCTTC
CDR3aa: CASSSKGVSGGYTF

j_gene: TRBJ2-1
d_gene: NA
abundance: NA
len: 13
v_gene: TRBV5-4
CDR3nt: TGTGCCAGCAGTCGCCCCTGGATCCCGGGGCAGTTCTTC
CDR3aa: CASSRPWIPGQFF

j_gene: TRBJ1-2
d_gene: TRBD1
abundance: once
len: 16
v_gene: TRBV29-1
CDR3nt: TGCAGCGTTGGAGGAATTGGGTTAGGACAGGGCGATGGCTACACCTTC
CDR3aa: CSVGGIGLGQGDGYTF

j_gene: TRBJ2-3
d_gene: TRBD2
abundance: NA
len: 16
v_gene: TRBV4-2
CDR3nt: TGTGCCAGCAGCCACATCGGGGGGGCCGAAGGAGATACGCAGTATTTT
CDR3aa: CASSHIGGAEGDTQYF

j_gene: TRBJ2-3
d_gene: TRBD2
abundance: NA
len: 16
v_gene: TRBV12-3/TRBV12-4
CDR3nt: TGTGCCAGCAGTTTTTCCGGACTAGGGGCGGGAGATACGCAGTATTTT
CDR3aa: CASSFSGLGAGDTQYF

j_gene: TRBJ2-1
d_gene: NA
abundance: NA
len: 16
v_gene: TRBV11-2
CDR3nt: TGTGCCAGCAGCCCACCCCGTGGGGTGATGGAAAATGAGCAGTTCTTC
CDR3aa: CASSPPRGVMENEQFF

j_gene: TRBJ1-2
d_gene: NA
abundance: NA
len: 15
v_gene: TRBV30
CDR3nt: TGTGCCTGGAGTGTCGGGGGAGGGGTGATGAGTGGCTACACCTTC
CDR3aa: CAWSVGGGVMSGYTF

j_gene: TRBJ2-1
d_gene: NA
abundance: NA
len: 16
v_gene: TRBV29-1
CDR3nt: TGCAGCGTGGATAAATTCCGGGACTTTCTTTACAATGAGCAGTTCTTC
CDR3aa: CSVDKFRDFLYNEQFF

j_gene: TRBJ2-4
d_gene: NA
abundance: NA
len: 11
v_gene: TRBV20-1
CDR3nt: TGCAGTGCTAGAGATGAAAACATTCAGTACTTC
CDR3aa: CSARDENIQYF

j_gene: TRBJ1-4
d_gene: NA
abundance: NA
len: 14
v_gene: TRBV27
CDR3nt: TGTGCCAGCACCGGAATCGGGGCAGGCGAAAAACTGTTTTTT
CDR3aa: CASTGIGAGEKLFF

j_gene: TRBJ1-2
d_gene: NA
abundance: NA
len: 13
v_gene: TRBV27
CDR3nt: TGTGCCAGCAGGCCGGGATCGCCCTATGGCTACACCTTC
CDR3aa: CASRPGSPYGYTF

j_gene: TRBJ2-5
d_gene: NA
abundance: NA
len: 12
v_gene: TRBV20-1
CDR3nt: TGCAGTGCTAGAGTGAGGCAAGAGACCCAGTACTTC
CDR3aa: CSARVRQETQYF

j_gene: TRBJ2-7
d_gene: TRBD1
abundance: NA
len: 15
v_gene: TRBV12-3/TRBV12-4
CDR3nt: TGTGCCAGCAGTGGTTCAGGGGGCTGGGGGTACGAGCAGTACTTC
CDR3aa: CASSGSGGWGYEQYF

j_gene: TRBJ2-1
d_gene: TRBD2
abundance: NA
len: 16
v_gene: TRBV29-1
CDR3nt: TGCAGCGTTGAGTACTCTAGCGGGAGGTCCTACAATGAGCAGTTCTTC
CDR3aa: CSVEYSSGRSYNEQFF

j_gene: TRBJ1-5
d_gene: TRBD1
abundance: NA
len: 15
v_gene: TRBV2
CDR3nt: TGTGCCAGCGGTGACAGGGGGGAGAGCAATCAGCCCCAGCATTTT
CDR3aa: CASGDRGESNQPQHF

j_gene: TRBJ2-7
d_gene: TRBD2
abundance: once
len: 11
v_gene: TRBV30
CDR3nt: TGTGCCTCTAGCGGGGGGGTTGAGCAGTACTTC
CDR3aa: CASSGGVEQYF

j_gene: TRBJ2-1
d_gene: NA
abundance: NA
len: 15
v_gene: TRBV9
CDR3nt: TGTGCCAGCAGCGTAGTCCCAGTAGGGACGGATGAGCAGTTCTTC
CDR3aa: CASSVVPVGTDEQFF

j_gene: TRBJ1-1
d_gene: NA
abundance: NA
len: 12
v_gene: TRBV11-2
CDR3nt: TGTGCCAGCAGGCCTGGGGCTCTGAGAGCTTTCTTT
CDR3aa: CASRPGALRAFF

j_gene: TRBJ1-1
d_gene: NA
abundance: NA
len: 14
v_gene: TRBV5-6
CDR3nt: TGTGCCAGCAGCTTGGCCCCAGGAAACACTGAAGCTTTCTTT
CDR3aa: CASSLAPGNTEAFF

j_gene: TRBJ1-2
d_gene: NA
abundance: NA
len: 16
v_gene: TRBV3-1
CDR3nt: TGTGCCAGCGGAAGTGAGGGGAAGAAGGGATCCTATGGCTACACCTTC
CDR3aa: CASGSEGKKGSYGYTF